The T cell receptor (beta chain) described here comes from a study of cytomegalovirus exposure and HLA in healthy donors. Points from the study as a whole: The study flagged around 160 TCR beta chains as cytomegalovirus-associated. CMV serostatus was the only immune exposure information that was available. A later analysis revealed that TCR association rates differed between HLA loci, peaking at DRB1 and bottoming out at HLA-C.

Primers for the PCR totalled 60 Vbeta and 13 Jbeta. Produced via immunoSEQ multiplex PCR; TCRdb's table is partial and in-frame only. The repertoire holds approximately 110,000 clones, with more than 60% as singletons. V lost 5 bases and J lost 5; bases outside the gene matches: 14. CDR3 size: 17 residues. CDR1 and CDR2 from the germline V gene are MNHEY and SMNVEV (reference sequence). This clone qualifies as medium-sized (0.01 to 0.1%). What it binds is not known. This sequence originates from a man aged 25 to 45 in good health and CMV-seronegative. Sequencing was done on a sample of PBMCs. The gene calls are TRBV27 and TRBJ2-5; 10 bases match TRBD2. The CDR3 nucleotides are TGTGCCAGCAGTCCACACCTCCGGGCTAGCGGGAGTGAGACCCAGTACTTC. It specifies CASSPHLRASGSETQYF.